This TCR beta chain emerged from a study of blood T cell repertoires in COVID-19. About the study: From the United States, Italy and Spain came samples of acute and convalescent COVID-19. T cells, B-cell-depleted T cells, or PBMCs provided the cDNA or gDNA that served as material.

The germline CDR1 and CDR2 sequences are MDHEN and SYDVKM. With 5 bases removed from V and 4 bases from J, the gap between germline ends came to 8 bases. CDR3 length equals 12 residues. Profiled with immunoSEQ multiplex PCR; TCRdb holds only in-frame clones, not every one. This sample has under 200,000 clones; roughly four fifths occur once, and the top ten carry less than 4.5%. This clonotype was sampled from a woman at least 80 years old with acute or convalescent COVID-19. J is TRBJ1-2 and V is TRBV28, with a tentative D call TRBD1 (6 bases). Source material: peripheral blood. CDR3 in amino acids: CASSRTVYGYTF. CDR3 sequence (DNA): TGTGCCAGCAGTCGGACAGTCTATGGCTACACCTTC.